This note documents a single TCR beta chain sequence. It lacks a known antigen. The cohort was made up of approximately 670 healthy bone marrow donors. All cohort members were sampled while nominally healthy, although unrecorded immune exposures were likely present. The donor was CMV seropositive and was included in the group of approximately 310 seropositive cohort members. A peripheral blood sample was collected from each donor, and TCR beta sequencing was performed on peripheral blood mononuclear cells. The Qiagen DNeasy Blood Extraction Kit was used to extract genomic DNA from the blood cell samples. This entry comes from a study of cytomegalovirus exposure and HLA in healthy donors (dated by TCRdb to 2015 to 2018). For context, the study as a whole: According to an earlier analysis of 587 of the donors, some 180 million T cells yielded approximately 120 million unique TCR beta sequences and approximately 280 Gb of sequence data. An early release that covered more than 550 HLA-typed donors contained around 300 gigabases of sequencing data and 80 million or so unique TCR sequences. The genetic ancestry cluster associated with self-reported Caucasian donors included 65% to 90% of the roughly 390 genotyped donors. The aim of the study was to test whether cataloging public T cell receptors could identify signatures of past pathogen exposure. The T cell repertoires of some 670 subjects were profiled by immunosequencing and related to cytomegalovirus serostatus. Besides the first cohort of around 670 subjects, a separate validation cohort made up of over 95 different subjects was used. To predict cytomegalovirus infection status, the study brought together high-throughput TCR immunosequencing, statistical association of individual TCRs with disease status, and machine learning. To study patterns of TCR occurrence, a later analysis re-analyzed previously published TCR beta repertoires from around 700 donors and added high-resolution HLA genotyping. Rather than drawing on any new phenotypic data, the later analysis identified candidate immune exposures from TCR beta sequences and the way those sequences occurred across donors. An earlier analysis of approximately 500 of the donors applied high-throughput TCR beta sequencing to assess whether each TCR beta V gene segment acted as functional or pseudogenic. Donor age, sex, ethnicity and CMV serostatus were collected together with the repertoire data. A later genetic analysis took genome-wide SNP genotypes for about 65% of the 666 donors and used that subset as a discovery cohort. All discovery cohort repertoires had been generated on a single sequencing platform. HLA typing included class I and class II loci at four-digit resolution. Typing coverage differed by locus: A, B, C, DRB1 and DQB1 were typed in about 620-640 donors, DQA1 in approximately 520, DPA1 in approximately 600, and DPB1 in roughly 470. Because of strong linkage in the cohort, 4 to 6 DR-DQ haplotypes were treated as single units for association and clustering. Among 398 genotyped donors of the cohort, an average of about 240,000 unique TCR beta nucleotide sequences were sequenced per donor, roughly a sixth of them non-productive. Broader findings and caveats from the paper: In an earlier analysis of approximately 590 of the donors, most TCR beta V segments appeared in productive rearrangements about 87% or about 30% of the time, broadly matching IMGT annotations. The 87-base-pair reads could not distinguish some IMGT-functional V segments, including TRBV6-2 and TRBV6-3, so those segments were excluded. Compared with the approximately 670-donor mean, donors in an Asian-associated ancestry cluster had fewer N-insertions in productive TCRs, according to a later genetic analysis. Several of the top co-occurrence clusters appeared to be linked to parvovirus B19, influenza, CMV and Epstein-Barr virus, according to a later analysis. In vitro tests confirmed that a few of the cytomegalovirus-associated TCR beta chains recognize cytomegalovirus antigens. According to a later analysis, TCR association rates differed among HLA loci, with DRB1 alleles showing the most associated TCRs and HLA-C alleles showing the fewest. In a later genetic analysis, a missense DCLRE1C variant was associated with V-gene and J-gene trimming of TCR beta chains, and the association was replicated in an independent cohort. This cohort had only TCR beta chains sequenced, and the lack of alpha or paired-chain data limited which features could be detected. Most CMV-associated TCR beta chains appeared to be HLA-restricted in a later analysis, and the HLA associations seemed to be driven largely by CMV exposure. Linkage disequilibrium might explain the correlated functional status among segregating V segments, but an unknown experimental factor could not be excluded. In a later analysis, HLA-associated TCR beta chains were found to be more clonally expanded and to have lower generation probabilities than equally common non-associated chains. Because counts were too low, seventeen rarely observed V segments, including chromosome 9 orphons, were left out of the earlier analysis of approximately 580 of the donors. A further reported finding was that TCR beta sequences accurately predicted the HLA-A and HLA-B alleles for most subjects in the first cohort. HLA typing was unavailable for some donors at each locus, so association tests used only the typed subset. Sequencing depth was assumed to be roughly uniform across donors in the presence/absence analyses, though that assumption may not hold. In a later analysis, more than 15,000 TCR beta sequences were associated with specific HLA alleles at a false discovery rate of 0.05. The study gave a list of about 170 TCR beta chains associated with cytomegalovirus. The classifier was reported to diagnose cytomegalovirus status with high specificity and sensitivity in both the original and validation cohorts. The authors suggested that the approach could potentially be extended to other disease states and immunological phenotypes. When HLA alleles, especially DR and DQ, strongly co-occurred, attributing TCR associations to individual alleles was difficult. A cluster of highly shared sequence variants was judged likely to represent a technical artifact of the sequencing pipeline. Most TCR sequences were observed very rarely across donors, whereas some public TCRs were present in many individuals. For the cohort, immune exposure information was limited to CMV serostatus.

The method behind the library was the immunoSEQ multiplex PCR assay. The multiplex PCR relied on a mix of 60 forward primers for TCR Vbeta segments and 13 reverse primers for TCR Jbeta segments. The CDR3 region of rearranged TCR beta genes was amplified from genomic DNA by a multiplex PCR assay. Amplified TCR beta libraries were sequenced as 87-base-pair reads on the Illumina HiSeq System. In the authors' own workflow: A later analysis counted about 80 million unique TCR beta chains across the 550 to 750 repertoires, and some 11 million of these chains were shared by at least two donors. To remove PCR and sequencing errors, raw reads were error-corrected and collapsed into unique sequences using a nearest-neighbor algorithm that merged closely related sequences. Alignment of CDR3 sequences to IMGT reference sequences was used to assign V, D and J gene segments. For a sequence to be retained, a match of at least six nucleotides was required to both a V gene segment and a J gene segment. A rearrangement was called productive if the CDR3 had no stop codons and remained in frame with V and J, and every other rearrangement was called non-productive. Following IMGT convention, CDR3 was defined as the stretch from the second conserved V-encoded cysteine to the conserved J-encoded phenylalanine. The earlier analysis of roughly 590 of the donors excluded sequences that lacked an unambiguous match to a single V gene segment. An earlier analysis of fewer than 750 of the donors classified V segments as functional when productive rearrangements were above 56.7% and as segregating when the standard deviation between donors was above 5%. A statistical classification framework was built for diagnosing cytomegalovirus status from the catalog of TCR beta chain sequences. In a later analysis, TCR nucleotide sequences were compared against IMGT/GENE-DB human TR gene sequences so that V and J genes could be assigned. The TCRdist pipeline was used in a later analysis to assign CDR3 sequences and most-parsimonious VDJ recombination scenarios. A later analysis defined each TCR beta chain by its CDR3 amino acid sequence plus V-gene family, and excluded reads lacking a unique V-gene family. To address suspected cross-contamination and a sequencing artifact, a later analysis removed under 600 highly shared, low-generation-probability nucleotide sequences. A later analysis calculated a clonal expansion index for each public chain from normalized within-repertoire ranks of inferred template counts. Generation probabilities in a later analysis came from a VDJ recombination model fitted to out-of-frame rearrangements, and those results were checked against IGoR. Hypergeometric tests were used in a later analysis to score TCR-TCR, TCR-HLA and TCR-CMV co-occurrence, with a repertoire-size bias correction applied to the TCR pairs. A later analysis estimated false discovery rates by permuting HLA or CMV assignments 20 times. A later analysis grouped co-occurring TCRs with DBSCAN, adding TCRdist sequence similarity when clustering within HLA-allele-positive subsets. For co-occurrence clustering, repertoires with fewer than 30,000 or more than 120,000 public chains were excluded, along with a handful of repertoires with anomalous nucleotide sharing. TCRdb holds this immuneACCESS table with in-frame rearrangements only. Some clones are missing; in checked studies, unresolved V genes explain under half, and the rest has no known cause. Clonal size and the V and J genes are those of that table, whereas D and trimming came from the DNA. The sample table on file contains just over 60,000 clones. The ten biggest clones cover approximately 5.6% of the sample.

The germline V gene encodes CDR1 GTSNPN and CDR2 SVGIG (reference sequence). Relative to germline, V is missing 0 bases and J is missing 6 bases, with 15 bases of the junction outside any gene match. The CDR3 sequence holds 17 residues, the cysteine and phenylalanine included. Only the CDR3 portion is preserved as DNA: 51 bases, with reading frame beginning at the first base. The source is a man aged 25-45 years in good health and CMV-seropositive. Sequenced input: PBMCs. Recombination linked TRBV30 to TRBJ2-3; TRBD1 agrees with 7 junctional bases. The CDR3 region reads CAWSVGWGTEPFDTQYF. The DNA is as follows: TGTGCCTGGAGTGTAGGGTGGGGGACAGAGCCTTTCGATACGCAGTATTTT. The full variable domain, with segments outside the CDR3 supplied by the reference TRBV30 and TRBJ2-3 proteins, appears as SQTIHQWPATLVQPVGSPLSLECTVEGTSNPNLYWYRQAAGRGLQLLFYSVGIGQISSEVPQNLSASRPQDRQFILSSKKLLLSDSGFYLCAWSVGWGTEPFDTQYFGPGTRLTVL.